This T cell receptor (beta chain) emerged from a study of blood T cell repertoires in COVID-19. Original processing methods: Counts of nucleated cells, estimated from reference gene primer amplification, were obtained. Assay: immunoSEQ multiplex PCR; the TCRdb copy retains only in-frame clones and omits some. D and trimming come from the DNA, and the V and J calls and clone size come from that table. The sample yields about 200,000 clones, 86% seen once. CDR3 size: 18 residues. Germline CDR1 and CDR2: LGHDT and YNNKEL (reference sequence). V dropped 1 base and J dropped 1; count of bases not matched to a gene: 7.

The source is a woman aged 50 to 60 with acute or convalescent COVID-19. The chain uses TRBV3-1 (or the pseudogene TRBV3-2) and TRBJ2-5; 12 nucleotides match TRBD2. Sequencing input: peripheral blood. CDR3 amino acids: CASSQGVLAGGSQETQYF. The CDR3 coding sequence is TGTGCCAGCAGCCAAGGGGTACTAGCGGGGGGTTCCCAAGAGACCCAGTACTTC.